The clone carrying this TCR beta chain was seen once. This sample includes further DNA sequences coding for the same CDR3. This record belongs to a study of blood T cell repertoires in COVID-19. Profiled with immunoSEQ multiplex PCR; TCRdb holds only in-frame clones, not every one. The repertoire consists of about 280,000 clones, with roughly 85% occurring once and the leading ten covering over 6%. V was clipped by 6 bases and J by 8 bases, with 13 bases between them. The CDR3 is 12 residues long. CDR1 and CDR2 from the germline V gene are MDHEN and SYDVKM. Assignments of participants to cohorts depended upon their own reported clinical history.

What was sequenced was PBMCs or T cells enriched from blood (not recorded which). The rearrangement joins TRBV28 to TRBJ1-2, with D maybe TRBD1 (6 bases). This clonotype was obtained from a woman aged 40 to 50 who had recovered from COVID-19. Here the CDR3 reads CASSSGVGGYTF. As DNA, the CDR3 is TGTGCCAGCAGCTCAGGGGTCGGGGGCTACACCTTC.